The 14 T cell receptor beta chains below were found in one sample sequenced in a study of CD8 T cells in ankylosing spondylitis. TCRdb re-called the 5' RACE reads through MiXCR, storing one row per CDR3 protein. The sample lists 200,000 to 300,000 distinct CDR3 sequences, approximately 9% occurring once. Sequences were obtained from blood, either unsorted or a sorted T cell fraction (not recorded which). The receptors were gathered from a male donor with ankylosing spondylitis or in good health (not recorded which).

The sample holds many counts of this clonotype. This sequence joins TRBV20-1 and TRBJ2-1; a possible D gene is TRBD2 (5 bases). The CDR3 totals 13 residues. V was shortened by 0 bases and J by 5 bases, with 8 bases between the two germline ends. Germline V gives CDR1 DFQATT, CDR2 SNEGSKA (reference sequence). CDR3 loop: CSARDFGNNEQFF. DNA for the CDR3: TGCAGTGCTAGAGATTTCGGGAACAATGAGCAGTTCTTC.

This clonotype was seen many times. The V and J genes are TRBV7-9 and TRBJ2-1; D is perhaps TRBD2 (6 bases). Germline V gene sequence: CDR1 SEHNR, CDR2 FQNEAQ (reference sequence). With 3 bases removed from V and 5 bases from J, the gap between germline ends came to 14 bases. The CDR3 is 15 amino acids. CDR3 amino acids: CASSFSEDYHNEQFF. In nucleotides, the CDR3 is TGTGCCAGCAGCTTTTCCGAGGACTACCACAATGAGCAGTTCTTC.

This clonotype was seen ten or more times. The rearrangement uses TRBV6-1 and TRBJ1-5; tentative D call: TRBD1 (5 bases). Germline V gene lookup returns CDR1 MNHNS and CDR2 SASEGT. Trimming left V 5 bases short and J 2 bases short, with 16 bases between. This CDR3 contains 16 residues. The CDR3 DNA reads TGTGCCAGCAGTCCCGGGACGGCGCCACGCAATCAGCCCCAGCATTTT. Translating it yields CASSPGTAPRNQPQHF.

V gene TRBV29-1 combines with J gene TRBJ1-2, with TRBD1 as a possible D gene (5 bases). Trimming left V 4 bases short and J 6 bases short, with 15 bases between. The CDR3 extends over 13 amino acids. In germline, CDR1 is SQVTM, CDR2 ANQGSEA. CDR3 protein: CSVAAREGDGYTF. The DNA of the CDR3 is TGCAGCGTTGCGGCCAGGGAGGGAGATGGCTACACCTTC.

This clonotype has a count of ten or more. This chain links TRBV7-9 with TRBJ2-1, with 8 bases aligning to TRBD2. Per germline, CDR1 SEHNR and CDR2 FQNEAQ (reference sequence). This CDR3 contains 16 residues. The V and J ends lost 5 bases and 4 bases, in that order; junction bases with no gene match: 10. The chain's CDR3 is CASSPNIAGIYNEQFF. CDR3 DNA: TGTGCCAGCAGCCCTAATATAGCGGGGATTTACAATGAGCAGTTCTTC.

This clonotype was seen ten or more times. The rearrangement uses TRBV18 and TRBJ1-3; the match to TRBD1 covers 8 bases. Germline V lookup: CDR1 KGHSH, CDR2 LQKENI. The CDR3 covers 15 residues. Germline trimming cut 3 bases from V and 4 bases from J; bases unmatched to any gene: 5. The CDR3 protein is CASSPGQGSGNTIYF. The CDR3 nucleotides read TGTGCCAGCTCACCTGGACAGGGATCGGGAAACACCATATATTTT.

This clonotype was seen a handful of times. The genes are TRBV27 and TRBJ2-3, with a weak D call TRBD2 (5 bases). Deletions cut 2 bases from V and 0 bases from J, with 15 bases between. The CDR3 spans 17 residues. Germline-derived CDR1 and CDR2 are MNHEY and SMNVEV (reference sequence). The CDR3 bases are TGTGCCAGCAGTTTACGGGGTGTTGGATCTAGCACAGATACGCAGTATTTT. Translated: CASSLRGVGSSTDTQYF.

This clonotype was seen many times. The chain has TRBV5-8 and TRBJ2-5; 9 bases map to TRBD1. The V and J ends lost 6 bases and 5 bases, in that order; junction bases with no gene match: 17. Per germline, CDR1 SGHTS and CDR2 YDEGEE. The CDR3 contains 17 residues. The CDR3 sequence is CASTTGDGQGSWETQYF. CDR3 DNA sequence: TGTGCCAGCACCACGGGTGACGGACAGGGGTCCTGGGAGACCCAGTACTTC.

This clonotype was detected many times. V and J are TRBV28 and TRBJ1-2; the D gene is possibly TRBD1 (6 bases). Germline V gene data show CDR1 as MDHEN and CDR2 as SYDVKM. The V gene lost 5 bases and the J gene lost 4 bases, with 17 bases spanning the gap. The CDR3 is made up of 15 amino acids. The CDR3 bases are TGTGCCAGCAGTCCGCGGACAGTTTCTATCTATGGCTACACCTTC. It encodes CASSPRTVSIYGYTF.

On this clonotype: This sequence may be a read error, since a much larger clone differs from it by one base. This chain connects TRBV20-1 to TRBJ2-3; the D is unclear. V was cut by 3 bases and J by 0 bases, with 16 bases left in between. CDR3 length equals 16 residues. CDR1 and CDR2 (germline): DFQATT, SNEGSKA (reference sequence). In DNA, the CDR3 is TGCAGTGCTAGTGCTACAGTGTCGCCTAGCACAGATACGCAGTATTTT. This encodes CSASATVSPSTDTQYF.

The table lists this clonotype with a few counts. The chain couples TRBV20-1 to TRBJ2-3, with 10 bases that match TRBD2. Germline trimming cut 6 bases from V and 0 bases from J; bases unmatched to any gene: 6. CDR1 and CDR2 from the germline V gene are DFQATT and SNEGSKA (reference sequence). The CDR3 is 15 amino acids. The CDR3 sequence: CSAPRLAGSTDTQYF. CDR3 nucleotide sequence: TGCAGTGCCCCCCGACTAGCGGGTAGCACAGATACGCAGTATTTT.

The V and J genes are TRBV7-8 and TRBJ2-3, with 15 bases fitting TRBD2. In germline, CDR1 is SGHVS, CDR2 FQNEAQ. This CDR3 is built from 18 residues. V lost 1 base, J lost 3 bases, and 5 bases stayed unmatched. This CDR3 reads CASSLGGTSGRYTDTQYF. In DNA, the CDR3 is TGTGCCAGCAGCTTAGGCGGGACTAGCGGGAGGTATACAGATACGCAGTATTTT.

This clonotype was counted many times. The chain recombines TRBV20-1 with TRBJ1-2; D is perhaps TRBD1 (5 bases). The CDR3 sequence is 14 residues long. V was clipped by 5 bases and J by 4 bases, with 17 bases between them. Germline CDR1 reads DFQATT; CDR2 reads SNEGSKA (reference sequence). The CDR3 DNA follows: TGCAGTGCTCCCGCCCAGGACATACTCTATGGCTACACCTTC. It specifies CSAPAQDILYGYTF.

There are many counts of this clonotype. V is TRBV5-1 and J is TRBJ2-1; TRBD2 agrees at 8 bases. In germline, CDR1 is SGHRS, CDR2 YFSETQ. This CDR3 is built from 16 residues. Trimming took 2 bases from V and 0 from J; bases not matched to a gene: 4. This CDR3 reads CASSFRAGVSYNEQFF. In DNA form, the CDR3 reads TGCGCCAGCAGCTTTCGAGCGGGAGTCTCCTACAATGAGCAGTTCTTC.